A selection of T cell receptor beta chains follows, all from one sample in a study of blood T cell repertoires in COVID-19. Data came from immunoSEQ multiplex PCR; TCRdb stores just in-frame clones and leaves some out. The sample consists of about 180,000 clones, approximately 83% of them appearing once. Sequencing used peripheral blood. The receptors shown here come from a human donor with active or convalescent COVID-19. The donor label of this sample is uncertain. CDR3s leave out the opening cysteine and the closing phenylalanine or tryptophan. The order of the fields is J gene, V gene, clone size, CDR3 protein. Only part of the rows carry a size: once, few, many, or a class if the clone is expanded.

J: TRBJ2-3
V: TRBV5-4
size: .
CDR3: ASSRRTGDTDTQY

J: TRBJ2-1
V: TRBV4-2
size: .
CDR3: ASSQDLAGDEQF

J: TRBJ2-7
V: TRBV5-1
size: .
CDR3: ASSFTSGASSYEQY

J: TRBJ2-7
V: TRBV18
size: .
CDR3: ATNIGQGLSSYEQY

J: TRBJ2-1
V: TRBV30
size: once
CDR3: ACTGQFNEQF

J: TRBJ2-3
V: TRBV5-1
size: .
CDR3: ASSRATRLAGVGGDTQY

J: TRBJ1-4
V: TRBV4-2
size: .
CDR3: ASGMTGPSGLF

J: TRBJ1-1
V: TRBV6-5
size: .
CDR3: ASSYSDRAEAF

J: TRBJ2-7
V: TRBV15
size: .
CDR3: ATSREGAGEQY

J: TRBJ1-2
V: TRBV7-9
size: .
CDR3: ASSYGEQDGHGYT

J: TRBJ1-6
V: TRBV11-1
size: .
CDR3: ASSHGPSGGSPLH

J: TRBJ1-6
V: TRBV6-2/TRBV6-3
size: few
CDR3: ASSPLGGYNSPLH

J: TRBJ1-1
V: TRBV7-9
size: .
CDR3: ASSHEANTEAF

J: TRBJ2-7
V: TRBV4-2
size: .
CDR3: ASSQDLAGGTYEQY

J: TRBJ1-2
V: TRBV27
size: .
CDR3: ASSLLPAQPYGYT

J: TRBJ2-1
V: TRBV5-1
size: once
CDR3: ASSLVLAGADEQF

J: TRBJ2-2
V: TRBV15
size: .
CDR3: ATSRGQGGYFNTGELF

J: TRBJ1-1
V: TRBV6-5
size: .
CDR3: ASSSPWTGNTEAF

J: TRBJ1-2
V: TRBV11-2
size: .
CDR3: ASSPPGRTIYGYT

J: TRBJ1-1
V: TRBV29-1
size: .
CDR3: SDHGQGMNTEAF

J: TRBJ1-2
V: TRBV9
size: .
CDR3: ASSVEWRGYGYT

J: TRBJ1-1
V: TRBV27
size: .
CDR3: ASSLLTGFSEAF

J: TRBJ2-5
V: TRBV27
size: .
CDR3: ASRPGQKETQY

J: TRBJ1-3
V: TRBV3-1/TRBV3-2
size: few
CDR3: ASSHSARVFSGNTIY

J: TRBJ2-3
V: TRBV18
size: .
CDR3: ASSPSTRSATDTQY

J: TRBJ2-7
V: TRBV6-2/TRBV6-3
size: .
CDR3: ASSYSPRGRGPYEQY

J: TRBJ1-2
V: TRBV4-3
size: .
CDR3: ASSQDRQGPYGYT

J: TRBJ2-1
V: TRBV9
size: .
CDR3: ASSVAGLRSNEQF

J: TRBJ2-7
V: TRBV5-1
size: .
CDR3: ASRSGTGVYEQY

J: TRBJ2-4
V: TRBV7-2
size: .
CDR3: ASSFTPRLVYTKNIQY

J: TRBJ2-1
V: TRBV28
size: .
CDR3: ASESGGGQVEQF

J: TRBJ2-7
V: TRBV25-1
size: .
CDR3: ASSDIGGIYEQY

J: TRBJ2-7
V: TRBV7-2
size: .
CDR3: ASSSSLVTYEQY

J: TRBJ2-6
V: TRBV6-5
size: once
CDR3: ASRGTSGANVLT

J: TRBJ1-1
V: TRBV14
size: .
CDR3: ASSLQGGGSTEAF

J: TRBJ1-4
V: TRBV5-4
size: .
CDR3: ASSLGQGVEKLF

J: TRBJ1-2
V: TRBV3-1/TRBV3-2
size: few
CDR3: ASSHRGLSNYGYT

J: TRBJ1-4
V: TRBV5-1
size: .
CDR3: ASSLDGLNEKLF

J: TRBJ1-4
V: TRBV7-2
size: .
CDR3: ASSSGQRREKLF

J: TRBJ2-1
V: TRBV5-1
size: .
CDR3: ASSFMAASYNEQF

J: TRBJ1-1
V: TRBV7-7
size: .
CDR3: ASSQGAGLRTF

J: TRBJ1-2
V: TRBV24-1
size: few
CDR3: ATSDSWGTGDYGYT

J: TRBJ2-7
V: TRBV6-2/TRBV6-3
size: .
CDR3: ASSPGTAYEQY

J: TRBJ2-7
V: TRBV9
size: .
CDR3: ASSPRQDSYEQY

J: TRBJ1-5
V: TRBV7-2
size: .
CDR3: ASSPDSGTGWRGQPQH

J: TRBJ2-7
V: TRBV18
size: .
CDR3: ASSPDRGSREQY

J: TRBJ2-7
V: TRBV10-3
size: .
CDR3: AIQQGSDYEQY

J: TRBJ1-4
V: TRBV28
size: .
CDR3: ASSLGQGTGKLF

J: TRBJ2-3
V: TRBV20-1
size: .
CDR3: SASTGTSGTDTQY

J: TRBJ2-3
V: TRBV7-7
size: .
CDR3: ASSLILAGFLDTQY

J: TRBJ2-1
V: TRBV6-4
size: .
CDR3: ASSDSPQANNEQF

J: TRBJ2-1
V: TRBV19
size: .
CDR3: ASSINPPGLVGYNEQF

J: TRBJ1-1
V: TRBV6-5
size: once
CDR3: ASSYQGKMNTEAF

J: TRBJ1-6
V: TRBV10-3
size: .
CDR3: AIRPTGENSPLH

J: TRBJ1-2
V: TRBV5-4
size: .
CDR3: ASSLGGQGMNYGYT

J: TRBJ2-7
V: TRBV7-2
size: few
CDR3: ASSSFATGKFY

J: TRBJ2-7
V: TRBV28
size: .
CDR3: ASSTGTALNYEQY

J: TRBJ2-3
V: TRBV20-1
size: .
CDR3: SASAGSDTQY

J: TRBJ1-5
V: TRBV6-6
size: few
CDR3: ASSLGGEAPQH